This T cell receptor (beta chain) was sequenced in a study of T cells in Graves' hyperthyroidism and ophthalmopathy. Clinical symptoms, serum thyroxine and TRAb, thyroid ultrasound and orbital computed tomography together formed the diagnostic basis. Using more than 7.5 ml of fresh peripheral blood, PBMCs were prepared. This clonotype was counted many times. Its target is unknown. Researchers took RNA transcripts and amplified the TCR beta CDR3 regions from them. During a first-round RT-PCR of the TCR CDR3, the HTBI primer set was used. One entry per CDR3 protein results from TCRdb running MiXCR on the multiplex PCR reads. The profile shows some 620,000 distinct CDR3 sequences, under 20% of them singletons. General study results and limits: Among clonotypes expanded in thyroid above 0.001, most were also found in blood. Ophthalmopathy, as predicted by the model, came a median roughly 6.5 months after the prediction.

CDR1 is MNHEY, CDR2 SMNVEV, per germline (reference sequence). The V gene lost 6 bases and the J gene lost 1 base, with 4 bases spanning the gap. This CDR3 contains 13 residues. J is TRBJ2-6 and V is TRBV27; D is unresolved. Sample: blood. This receptor was identified in a woman aged 30 to 39 with Graves' hyperthyroidism. The CDR3 coding sequence is TGTGCCAGCAGGGAGTCTGGGGCCAACGTCCTGACTTTC. It is translated as CASRESGANVLTF. The full variable domain, with the rest looked up from reference TRBV27 and TRBJ2-6, is EAQVTQNPRYLITVTGKKLTVTCSQNMNHEYMSWYRQDPGLGLRQIYYSMNVEVTDKGDVPEGYKVSRKEKRNFPLILESPSPNQTSLYFCASRESGANVLTFGAGSRLTVL.